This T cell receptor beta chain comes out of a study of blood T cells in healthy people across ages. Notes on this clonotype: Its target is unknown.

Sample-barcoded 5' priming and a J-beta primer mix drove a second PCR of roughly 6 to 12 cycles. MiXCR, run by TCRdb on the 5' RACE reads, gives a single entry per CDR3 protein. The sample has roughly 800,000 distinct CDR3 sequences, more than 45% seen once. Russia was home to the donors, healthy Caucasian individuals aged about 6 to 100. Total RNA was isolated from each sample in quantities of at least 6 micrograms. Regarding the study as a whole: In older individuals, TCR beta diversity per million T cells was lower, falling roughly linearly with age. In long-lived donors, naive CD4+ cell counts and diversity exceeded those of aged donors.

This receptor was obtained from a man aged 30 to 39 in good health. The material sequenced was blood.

The chain's CDR3 is CASSWGQETQYF. CDR3 nucleotides: TGTGCCAGCAGTTGGGGCCAAGAGACCCAGTACTTC. The chain has TRBV6-2 or TRBV6-3 and TRBJ2-5; D gene ambiguous. The CDR3 totals 12 residues. Germline-derived CDR1 and CDR2 are MNHEY and SVGEGT. Trimming stripped 4 bases from V and 1 base from J, with 4 bases between.